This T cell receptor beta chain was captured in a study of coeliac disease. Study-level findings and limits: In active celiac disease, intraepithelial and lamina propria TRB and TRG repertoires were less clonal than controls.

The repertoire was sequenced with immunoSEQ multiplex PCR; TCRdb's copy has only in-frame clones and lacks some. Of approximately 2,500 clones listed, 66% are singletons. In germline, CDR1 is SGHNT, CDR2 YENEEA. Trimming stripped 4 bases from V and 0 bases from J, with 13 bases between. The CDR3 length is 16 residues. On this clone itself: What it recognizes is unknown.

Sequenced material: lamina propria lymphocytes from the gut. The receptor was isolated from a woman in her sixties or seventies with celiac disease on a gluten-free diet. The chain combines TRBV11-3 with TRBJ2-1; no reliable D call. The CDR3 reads CASSSSLLSSYNEQFF. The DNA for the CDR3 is TGTGCCAGCAGCTCCTCTCTCCTGAGCTCCTACAATGAGCAGTTCTTC.